Listed below are T cell receptor beta chains from one sample, sequenced in a study of memory CD4+ T cells and cytomegalovirus serostatus. The assay was immunoSEQ multiplex PCR, and TCRdb's table has in-frame clones only and misses some. Here the sample spans 75,000 to 90,000 clones, 75% to 90% being singletons. Sequences were obtained from memory CD4+ T cells from blood. The origin of the receptors is an adult in good health and CMV-seronegative. Each CDR3 is given with its conserved first and last residue. The order of the fields is clone size, D gene, J gene, V gene, CDR3 DNA, CDR3 protein. D genes are given only for firm matches. Part of the rows lack a size; the others show once, few, many or a class for expanded clones.

abundance: NA
d_gene: NA
j_gene: TRBJ2-1
v_gene: TRBV6-6
CDR3nt: TGTGCCAGCATGCTAGCCTCCAATGAGCAGTTCTTC
CDR3aa: CASMLASNEQFF

abundance: NA
d_gene: NA
j_gene: TRBJ1-1
v_gene: TRBV30
CDR3nt: TGTGCCTGGAGTGACTTCCCGGCGGGGAACACTGAAGCTTTCTTT
CDR3aa: CAWSDFPAGNTEAFF

abundance: NA
d_gene: TRBD1
j_gene: TRBJ2-2
v_gene: TRBV7-6
CDR3nt: TGTGCCAGCAGCTTATACAGGGGGCACACCGGGGAGCTGTTTTTT
CDR3aa: CASSLYRGHTGELFF

abundance: NA
d_gene: NA
j_gene: TRBJ1-5
v_gene: TRBV19
CDR3nt: TGTGCCAGTAGTATCGGGACACGTAATCAGCCCCAGCATTTT
CDR3aa: CASSIGTRNQPQHF

abundance: NA
d_gene: NA
j_gene: TRBJ2-7
v_gene: TRBV4-3
CDR3nt: TGCGCCAGCAGCCAAGATCCGAGCAGTTTCTACGAGCAGTACTTC
CDR3aa: CASSQDPSSFYEQYF

abundance: NA
d_gene: TRBD2
j_gene: TRBJ2-1
v_gene: TRBV4-2
CDR3nt: TGTGCCAGCAGCCAAGCGGAGCGGGGGGGCCCGGGCAATGAGCAGTTCTTC
CDR3aa: CASSQAERGGPGNEQFF

abundance: NA
d_gene: NA
j_gene: TRBJ2-7
v_gene: TRBV2
CDR3nt: TGTGCCAGCAGTGAAAACGAGATACACGAGCAGTACTTC
CDR3aa: CASSENEIHEQYF

abundance: NA
d_gene: TRBD2
j_gene: TRBJ2-3
v_gene: TRBV29-1
CDR3nt: TGCAGCGTTGAAGCCTCACGGGGACTAGGGGCCGCAGATACGCAGTATTTT
CDR3aa: CSVEASRGLGAADTQYF

abundance: NA
d_gene: TRBD1
j_gene: TRBJ2-7
v_gene: TRBV6-1
CDR3nt: TGTGCCGGAAGAGGGACAGGGGGCTCTCACGAGCAGTACTTC
CDR3aa: CAGRGTGGSHEQYF

abundance: NA
d_gene: NA
j_gene: TRBJ2-1
v_gene: TRBV9
CDR3nt: TGTGCCAGCAGCGTGGACCCGCAGAGGGATGAGCAGTTCTTC
CDR3aa: CASSVDPQRDEQFF

abundance: once
d_gene: TRBD1
j_gene: TRBJ1-2
v_gene: TRBV4-1
CDR3nt: TGCGCCAGCAGCCAACAAACCGCGACAGGGACCGGCTACACCTTC
CDR3aa: CASSQQTATGTGYTF

abundance: NA
d_gene: NA
j_gene: TRBJ2-1
v_gene: TRBV2
CDR3nt: TGTGCCAGCAGTGCCGCAGAGTACAATGAGCAGTTCTTC
CDR3aa: CASSAAEYNEQFF

abundance: NA
d_gene: NA
j_gene: TRBJ1-2
v_gene: TRBV19
CDR3nt: TGTGCCAGTAGTAGGGACCATAACTATGGCTACACCTTC
CDR3aa: CASSRDHNYGYTF

abundance: NA
d_gene: NA
j_gene: TRBJ2-5
v_gene: TRBV7-8
CDR3nt: TGTGCCAGCAGCTTACAGTACCAAGAGACCCAGTACTTC
CDR3aa: CASSLQYQETQYF

abundance: NA
d_gene: NA
j_gene: TRBJ1-3
v_gene: TRBV5-6
CDR3nt: TGTGCCAGCAGTTCCGGGACGTACGGAAACACCATATATTTT
CDR3aa: CASSSGTYGNTIYF

abundance: NA
d_gene: NA
j_gene: TRBJ1-2
v_gene: TRBV6-6
CDR3nt: TGTGCCAGCAGTCCGGACAGCCTTAACTATGGCTACACCTTC
CDR3aa: CASSPDSLNYGYTF

abundance: NA
d_gene: NA
j_gene: TRBJ2-5
v_gene: TRBV7-2
CDR3nt: TGTGCCAGCAGCCCCGCGAGGGTCCAAGAGACCCAGTACTTC
CDR3aa: CASSPARVQETQYF

abundance: once
d_gene: TRBD1
j_gene: TRBJ1-1
v_gene: TRBV18
CDR3nt: TGTGCCAGCTCACCGGGACAGGGGGCTGAAGCTTTCTTT
CDR3aa: CASSPGQGAEAFF

abundance: NA
d_gene: NA
j_gene: TRBJ2-1
v_gene: TRBV6-5
CDR3nt: TGTGCCGGCAGTCGCTACAATGAGCAGTTCTTC
CDR3aa: CAGSRYNEQFF

abundance: NA
d_gene: NA
j_gene: TRBJ1-2
v_gene: TRBV2
CDR3nt: TGTGCCAGCAGACAGGAGGGTGCTGGCTACACCTTC
CDR3aa: CASRQEGAGYTF

abundance: NA
d_gene: TRBD1
j_gene: TRBJ1-5
v_gene: TRBV28
CDR3nt: TGTGCCAGCAGTTTAGTGACAGGGACTAATCAGCCCCAGCATTTT
CDR3aa: CASSLVTGTNQPQHF

abundance: NA
d_gene: TRBD1
j_gene: TRBJ1-1
v_gene: TRBV5-1
CDR3nt: TGCGCCAGCAGCTTGTTATTTGACAGGGGACTCACTGAAGCTTTCTTT
CDR3aa: CASSLLFDRGLTEAFF

abundance: NA
d_gene: NA
j_gene: TRBJ2-6
v_gene: TRBV15
CDR3nt: TGTGCCACCAGCAGGGGGCTGCGCTCTGGGGCCAACGTCCTGACTTTC
CDR3aa: CATSRGLRSGANVLTF

abundance: NA
d_gene: NA
j_gene: TRBJ1-4
v_gene: TRBV6-5
CDR3nt: TGTGCCAGCAGTTACGGAGACACAGGGAATAAAAAACTGTTTTTT
CDR3aa: CASSYGDTGNKKLFF

abundance: NA
d_gene: NA
j_gene: TRBJ1-6
v_gene: TRBV7-2
CDR3nt: TGTGCCAGCAGCTTATCTCCAGGGACGGGTTCACCCCTCCACTTT
CDR3aa: CASSLSPGTGSPLHF

abundance: NA
d_gene: NA
j_gene: TRBJ2-7
v_gene: TRBV30
CDR3nt: TGTGCCTGGAGGGAGCGGTACGAGCAGTACTTC
CDR3aa: CAWRERYEQYF

abundance: NA
d_gene: NA
j_gene: TRBJ2-1
v_gene: TRBV7-3
CDR3nt: TGTGCCAGCAGCTTAGGGACGATGCTAAACACGGATGAGCAGTTCTTC
CDR3aa: CASSLGTMLNTDEQFF

abundance: NA
d_gene: NA
j_gene: TRBJ2-7
v_gene: TRBV20-1
CDR3nt: TGCAGTGTTCGAACTGCCTACGAGCAGTACTTC
CDR3aa: CSVRTAYEQYF

abundance: NA
d_gene: NA
j_gene: TRBJ2-2
v_gene: TRBV9
CDR3nt: TGTGCCAGCAGCCGGGGGTCTAACACCGGGGAGCTGTTTTTT
CDR3aa: CASSRGSNTGELFF

abundance: NA
d_gene: NA
j_gene: TRBJ1-2
v_gene: TRBV6-5
CDR3nt: TGTGCCAGCAAGGGCAGCGTAATTAGCTATGGCTACACCTTC
CDR3aa: CASKGSVISYGYTF

abundance: NA
d_gene: NA
j_gene: TRBJ2-3
v_gene: TRBV7-2
CDR3nt: TGTGCCAGCAGCTTAGGTCTCAGCACAGATACGCAGTATTTT
CDR3aa: CASSLGLSTDTQYF

abundance: NA
d_gene: NA
j_gene: TRBJ1-1
v_gene: TRBV7-7
CDR3nt: TGTGCTAGCAGCCCCGGTCGGGGGAACACTGAAGCTTTCTTT
CDR3aa: CASSPGRGNTEAFF

abundance: NA
d_gene: TRBD2
j_gene: TRBJ2-1
v_gene: TRBV18
CDR3nt: TGTGCCAGCTCACCGATACTAGCGGGGGGAAACAATGAGCAGTTCTTC
CDR3aa: CASSPILAGGNNEQFF

abundance: NA
d_gene: NA
j_gene: TRBJ2-6
v_gene: TRBV5-4
CDR3nt: TGTGCCAGCAGCTTGGGGAGGGAGGCCAACGTCCTGACTTTC
CDR3aa: CASSLGREANVLTF

abundance: NA
d_gene: NA
j_gene: TRBJ1-6
v_gene: TRBV7-9
CDR3nt: TGTGCCAGCAGCTTAAGCGGGAATTCGGGGGATTCACCCCTCCACTTT
CDR3aa: CASSLSGNSGDSPLHF

abundance: NA
d_gene: NA
j_gene: TRBJ2-6
v_gene: TRBV11-2
CDR3nt: TGTGCCAGCAGCTTTAGGGAGGGGGCTAGTGGGGCCAACGTCCTGACTTTC
CDR3aa: CASSFREGASGANVLTF

abundance: few
d_gene: NA
j_gene: TRBJ1-1
v_gene: TRBV19
CDR3nt: TGTGCCAGTACACCTCAGGGGAACACTGAAGCTTTCTTT
CDR3aa: CASTPQGNTEAFF

abundance: NA
d_gene: NA
j_gene: TRBJ2-7
v_gene: TRBV27
CDR3nt: TGTGCCAGCAGTTTGAAGCCTAGCTCCTACGAGCAGTACTTC
CDR3aa: CASSLKPSSYEQYF

abundance: NA
d_gene: TRBD2
j_gene: TRBJ2-7
v_gene: TRBV2
CDR3nt: TGTGCCAGCAACCCTAGCGGGGTACACGAGCAGTACTTC
CDR3aa: CASNPSGVHEQYF

abundance: NA
d_gene: NA
j_gene: TRBJ2-3
v_gene: TRBV4-1
CDR3nt: TGCGCCAGCAGCCAAGATCGGGCTAGCACAGATACGCAGTATTTT
CDR3aa: CASSQDRASTDTQYF

abundance: once
d_gene: NA
j_gene: TRBJ1-5
v_gene: TRBV18
CDR3nt: TGTGCCAGCTCACCACGCCAGGGAGGACTAAGCAATCAGCCCCAGCATTTT
CDR3aa: CASSPRQGGLSNQPQHF

abundance: NA
d_gene: NA
j_gene: TRBJ1-1
v_gene: TRBV18
CDR3nt: TGTGCCAGCTCACCTATTCCCCGGGGAGGGGACACTGAAGCTTTCTTT
CDR3aa: CASSPIPRGGDTEAFF

abundance: NA
d_gene: NA
j_gene: TRBJ2-2
v_gene: TRBV9
CDR3nt: TGTGCCAGCAGCGTAGCAGGGTGGTCTGGGGAGCTGTTTTTT
CDR3aa: CASSVAGWSGELFF

abundance: NA
d_gene: TRBD1
j_gene: TRBJ1-3
v_gene: TRBV5-1
CDR3nt: TGCGCCAGCAGCTTGGGGGGGACAGGGACTGGAAACACCATATATTTT
CDR3aa: CASSLGGTGTGNTIYF

abundance: NA
d_gene: NA
j_gene: TRBJ1-3
v_gene: TRBV28
CDR3nt: TGTGCCAGCAGTTTATCTATGACAGGCCAGAAGTCTGGAAACACCATATATTTT
CDR3aa: CASSLSMTGQKSGNTIYF

abundance: NA
d_gene: NA
j_gene: TRBJ1-6
v_gene: TRBV27
CDR3nt: TGTGCCAGCAGCCCGAGGGGGGGAGTACAGTCACCCCTCCACTTT
CDR3aa: CASSPRGGVQSPLHF

abundance: NA
d_gene: TRBD2
j_gene: TRBJ2-7
v_gene: TRBV7-3
CDR3nt: TGTGCCAGCCTCCCCCCTCGGGGGGGCGAGGACGAGCAGTACTTC
CDR3aa: CASLPPRGGEDEQYF

abundance: NA
d_gene: TRBD1
j_gene: TRBJ1-5
v_gene: TRBV4-2
CDR3nt: TGTGCCAGCAGCCAAGTCGGACAGGCGGCGGGTCAGCCCCAGCATTTT
CDR3aa: CASSQVGQAAGQPQHF

abundance: NA
d_gene: TRBD2
j_gene: TRBJ2-3
v_gene: TRBV4-3
CDR3nt: TGCGCCAGCAGTCAACAAGCGGGGGACGTAGATACGCAGTATTTT
CDR3aa: CASSQQAGDVDTQYF

abundance: NA
d_gene: NA
j_gene: TRBJ2-7
v_gene: TRBV2
CDR3nt: TGTGCCAGCAGTGAAGGCGCCTACGAGCAGTACTTC
CDR3aa: CASSEGAYEQYF

abundance: NA
d_gene: TRBD1
j_gene: TRBJ1-6
v_gene: TRBV11-1
CDR3nt: TGTGCCAGCAGCGCCTCCGGGACAGGGGGCTCCTATAATTCACCCCTCCACTTT
CDR3aa: CASSASGTGGSYNSPLHF

abundance: NA
d_gene: TRBD1
j_gene: TRBJ2-7
v_gene: TRBV6-6
CDR3nt: TGTGCCAGCAGTTACTCCGGGGACAGGTCCTACGAGCAGTACTTC
CDR3aa: CASSYSGDRSYEQYF

abundance: NA
d_gene: NA
j_gene: TRBJ2-3
v_gene: TRBV30
CDR3nt: TGTGCCTGGAGGAGGGGTCTATTAGTGGGCACAGATACGCAGTATTTT
CDR3aa: CAWRRGLLVGTDTQYF

abundance: few
d_gene: NA
j_gene: TRBJ1-1
v_gene: TRBV5-6
CDR3nt: TGTGCCAGCAGCTCAATTCGCCCTAACCAAGCTTTCTTT
CDR3aa: CASSSIRPNQAFF

abundance: NA
d_gene: NA
j_gene: TRBJ1-2
v_gene: TRBV28
CDR3nt: TGTGCCAGCAGTGGTATCTATGGCTACACCTTC
CDR3aa: CASSGIYGYTF

abundance: NA
d_gene: NA
j_gene: TRBJ1-1
v_gene: TRBV19
CDR3nt: TGTGCCAGTAGTATATCGGCAGGGGCTCCTTACACTGAAGCTTTCTTT
CDR3aa: CASSISAGAPYTEAFF

abundance: NA
d_gene: NA
j_gene: TRBJ2-3
v_gene: TRBV2
CDR3nt: TGTGCCAGCAAGGGCCGGGGGAGCACAGATACGCAGTATTTT
CDR3aa: CASKGRGSTDTQYF

abundance: NA
d_gene: TRBD2
j_gene: TRBJ2-5
v_gene: TRBV5-4
CDR3nt: TGTGCCAGCAGCTCCGACCTTAGCGGGGAGGAGGAGACCCAGTACTTC
CDR3aa: CASSSDLSGEEETQYF

abundance: NA
d_gene: TRBD2
j_gene: TRBJ2-3
v_gene: TRBV19
CDR3nt: TGTGCCAGTAGTTCCCCCCTAGCGGGGGGTCTGGATACGCAGTATTTT
CDR3aa: CASSSPLAGGLDTQYF